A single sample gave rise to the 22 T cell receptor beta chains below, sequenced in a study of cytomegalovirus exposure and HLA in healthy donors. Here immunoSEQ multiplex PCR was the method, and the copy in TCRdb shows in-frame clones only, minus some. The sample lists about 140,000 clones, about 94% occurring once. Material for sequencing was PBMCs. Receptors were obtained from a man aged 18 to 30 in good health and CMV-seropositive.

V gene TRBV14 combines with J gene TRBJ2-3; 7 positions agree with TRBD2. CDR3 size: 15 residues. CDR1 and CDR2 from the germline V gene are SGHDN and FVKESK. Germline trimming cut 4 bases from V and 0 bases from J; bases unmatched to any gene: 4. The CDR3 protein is CASSLTSSSTDTQYF. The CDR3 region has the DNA TGTGCCAGCAGCCTGACTAGCTCAAGCACAGATACGCAGTATTTT.

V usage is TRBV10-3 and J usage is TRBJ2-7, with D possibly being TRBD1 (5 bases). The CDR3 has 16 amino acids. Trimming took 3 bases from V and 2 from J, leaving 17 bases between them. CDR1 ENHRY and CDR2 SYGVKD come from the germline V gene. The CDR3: CAISDRVTGPTYEQYF. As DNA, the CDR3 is TGTGCCATCAGTGATCGGGTTACAGGACCCACCTACGAGCAGTACTTC.

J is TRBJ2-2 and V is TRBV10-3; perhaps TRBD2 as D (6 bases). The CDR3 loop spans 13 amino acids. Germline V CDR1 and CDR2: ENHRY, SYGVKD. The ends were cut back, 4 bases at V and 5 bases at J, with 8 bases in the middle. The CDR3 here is CAISGAGTGELFF. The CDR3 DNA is TGTGCCATCAGTGGTGCGGGGACCGGGGAGCTGTTTTTT.

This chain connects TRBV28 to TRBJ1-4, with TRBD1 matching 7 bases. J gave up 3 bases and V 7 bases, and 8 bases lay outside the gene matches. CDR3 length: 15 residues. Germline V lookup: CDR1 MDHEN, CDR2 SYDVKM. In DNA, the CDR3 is TGTGCCAGCAATAAACCCCAGGGGGCTAATGAAAAACTGTTTTTT. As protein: CASNKPQGANEKLFF.

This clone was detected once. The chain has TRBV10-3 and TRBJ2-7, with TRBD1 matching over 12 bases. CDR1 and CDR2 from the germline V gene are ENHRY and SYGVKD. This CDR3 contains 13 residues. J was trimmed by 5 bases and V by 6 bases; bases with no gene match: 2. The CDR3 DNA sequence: TGTGCCATCAGCGGGACAGGGGGCGACGAGCAGTACTTC. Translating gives CAISGTGGDEQYF.

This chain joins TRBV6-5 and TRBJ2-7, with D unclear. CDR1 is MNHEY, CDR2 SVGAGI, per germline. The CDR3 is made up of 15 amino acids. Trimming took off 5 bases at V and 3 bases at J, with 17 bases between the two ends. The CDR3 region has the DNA TGTGCCAGCAGTCTCTACCGAACCGGCGGCTACGAGCAGTACTTC. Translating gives CASSLYRTGGYEQYF.

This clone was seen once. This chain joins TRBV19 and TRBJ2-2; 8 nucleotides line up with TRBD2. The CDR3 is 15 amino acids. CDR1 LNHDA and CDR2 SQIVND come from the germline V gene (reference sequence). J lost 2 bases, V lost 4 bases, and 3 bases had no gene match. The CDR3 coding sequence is TGTGCCAGTAGTAGACTAGCGACCAACACCGGGGAGCTGTTTTTT. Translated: CASSRLATNTGELFF.

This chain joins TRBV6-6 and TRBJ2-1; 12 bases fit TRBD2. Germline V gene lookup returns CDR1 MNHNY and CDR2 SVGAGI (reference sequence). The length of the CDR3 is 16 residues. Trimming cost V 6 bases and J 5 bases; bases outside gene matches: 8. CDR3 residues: CASSSRLAGVDNEQFF. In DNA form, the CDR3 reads TGTGCCAGCAGCTCCAGACTAGCGGGAGTTGACAATGAGCAGTTCTTC.

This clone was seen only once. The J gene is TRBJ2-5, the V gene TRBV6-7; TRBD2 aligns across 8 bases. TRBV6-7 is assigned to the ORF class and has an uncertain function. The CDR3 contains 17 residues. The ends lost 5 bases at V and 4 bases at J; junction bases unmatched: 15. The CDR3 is CASSRRTSRTSGETQYF. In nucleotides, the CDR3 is TGTGCCAGCAGTCGACGGACTAGCCGGACTAGTGGAGAGACCCAGTACTTC.

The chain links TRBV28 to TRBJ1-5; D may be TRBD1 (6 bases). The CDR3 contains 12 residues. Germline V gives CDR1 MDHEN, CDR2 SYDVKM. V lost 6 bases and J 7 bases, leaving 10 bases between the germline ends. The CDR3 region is CASRSGDQPQHF. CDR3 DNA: TGTGCCAGCAGGTCAGGGGACCAGCCCCAGCATTTT.

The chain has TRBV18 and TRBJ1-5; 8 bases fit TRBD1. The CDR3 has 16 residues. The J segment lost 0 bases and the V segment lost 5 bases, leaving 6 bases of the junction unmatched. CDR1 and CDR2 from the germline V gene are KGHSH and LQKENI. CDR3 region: CASSSDRAYSNQPQHF. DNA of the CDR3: TGTGCCAGCTCATCGGACAGGGCGTATAGCAATCAGCCCCAGCATTTT.

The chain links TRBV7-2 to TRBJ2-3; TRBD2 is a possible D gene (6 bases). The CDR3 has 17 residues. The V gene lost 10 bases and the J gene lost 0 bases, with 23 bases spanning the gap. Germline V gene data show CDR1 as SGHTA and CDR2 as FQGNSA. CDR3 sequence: CANTRTGSMTSTDTQYF. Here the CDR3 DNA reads TGTGCCAACACCCGTACCGGGAGTATGACTAGCACAGATACGCAGTATTTT.

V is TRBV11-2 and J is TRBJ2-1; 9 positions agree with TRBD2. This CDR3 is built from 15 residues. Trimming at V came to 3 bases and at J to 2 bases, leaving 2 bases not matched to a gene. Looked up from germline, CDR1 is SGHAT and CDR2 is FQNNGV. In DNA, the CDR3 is TGTGCCAGCAGCTTCCAGCGGGAGGCCTACAATGAGCAGTTCTTC. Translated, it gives CASSFQREAYNEQFF.

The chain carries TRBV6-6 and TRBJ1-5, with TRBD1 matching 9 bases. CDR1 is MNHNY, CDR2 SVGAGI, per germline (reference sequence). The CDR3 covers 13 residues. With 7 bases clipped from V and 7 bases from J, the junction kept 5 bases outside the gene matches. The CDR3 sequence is CASTTGTGQPQHF. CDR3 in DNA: TGTGCCAGCACCACCGGGACAGGGCAGCCCCAGCATTTT.

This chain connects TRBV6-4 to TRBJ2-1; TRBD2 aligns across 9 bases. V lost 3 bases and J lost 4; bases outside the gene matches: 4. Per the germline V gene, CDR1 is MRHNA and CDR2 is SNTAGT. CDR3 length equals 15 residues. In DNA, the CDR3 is TGTGCCAGCAGTGATGGCCTAGCGGGATACAATGAGCAGTTCTTC. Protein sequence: CASSDGLAGYNEQFF.

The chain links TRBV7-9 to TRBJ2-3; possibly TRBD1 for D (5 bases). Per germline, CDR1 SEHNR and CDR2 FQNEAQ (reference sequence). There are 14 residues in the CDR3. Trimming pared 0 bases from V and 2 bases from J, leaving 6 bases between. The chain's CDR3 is CASSLARVTDTQYF. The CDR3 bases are TGTGCCAGCAGCTTAGCCAGGGTCACAGATACGCAGTATTTT. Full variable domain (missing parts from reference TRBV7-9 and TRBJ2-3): DTGVSQNPRHKITKRGQNVTFRCDPISEHNRLYWYRQTLGQGPEFLTYFQNEAQLEKSRLLSDRFSAERPKGSFSTLEIQRTEQGDSAMYLCASSLARVTDTQYFGPGTRLTVL.

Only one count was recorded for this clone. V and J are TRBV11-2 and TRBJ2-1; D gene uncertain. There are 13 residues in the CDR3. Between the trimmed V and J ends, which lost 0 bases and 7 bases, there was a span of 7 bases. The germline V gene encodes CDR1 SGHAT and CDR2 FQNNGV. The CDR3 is CASSLDSLNEQFF. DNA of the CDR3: TGTGCCAGCAGCTTAGATAGTCTTAATGAGCAGTTCTTC.

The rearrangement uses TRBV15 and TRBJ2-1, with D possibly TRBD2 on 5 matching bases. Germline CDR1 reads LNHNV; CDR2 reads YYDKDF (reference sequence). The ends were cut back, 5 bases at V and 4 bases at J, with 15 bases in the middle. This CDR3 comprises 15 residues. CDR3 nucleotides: TGTGCCACCAGCTCAGGCGGGCGAGGATACAATGAGCAGTTCTTC. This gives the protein CATSSGGRGYNEQFF.

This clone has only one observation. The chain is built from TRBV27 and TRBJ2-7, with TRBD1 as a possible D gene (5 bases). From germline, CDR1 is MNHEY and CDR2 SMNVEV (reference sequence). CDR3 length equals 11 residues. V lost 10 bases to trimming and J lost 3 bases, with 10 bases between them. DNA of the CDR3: TGTGCCACCAGGGCAGGCTACGAGCAGTACTTC. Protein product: CATRAGYEQYF.

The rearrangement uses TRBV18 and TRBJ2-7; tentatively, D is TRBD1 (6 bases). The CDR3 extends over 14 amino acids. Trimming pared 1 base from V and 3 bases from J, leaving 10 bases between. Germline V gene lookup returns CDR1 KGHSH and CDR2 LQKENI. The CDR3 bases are TGTGCCAGCTCACCACAACAGGGAAGCTACGAGCAGTACTTC. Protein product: CASSPQQGSYEQYF. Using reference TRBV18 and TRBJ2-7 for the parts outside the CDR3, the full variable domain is NAGVMQNPRHLVRRRGQEARLRCSPMKGHSHVYWYRQLPEEGLKFMVYLQKENIIDESGMPKERFSAEFPKEGPSILRIQQVVRGDSAAYFCASSPQQGSYEQYFGPGTRLTVT.

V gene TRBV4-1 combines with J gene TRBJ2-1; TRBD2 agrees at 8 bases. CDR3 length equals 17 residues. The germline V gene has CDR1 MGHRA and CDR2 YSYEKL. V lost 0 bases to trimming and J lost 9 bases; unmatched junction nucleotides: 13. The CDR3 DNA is TGCGCCAGCAGCCAAGACGGGGGGGGTTTGGGCCAGAGTGAGCAGTTCTTC. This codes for CASSQDGGGLGQSEQFF.

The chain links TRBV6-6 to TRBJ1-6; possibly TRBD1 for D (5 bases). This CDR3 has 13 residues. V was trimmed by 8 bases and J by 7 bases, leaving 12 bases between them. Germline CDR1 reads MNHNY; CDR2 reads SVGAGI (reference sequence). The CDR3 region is CASSGDSNSPLHF. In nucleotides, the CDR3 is TGTGCCAGCTCCGGGGACTCCAATTCACCCCTCCACTTT.